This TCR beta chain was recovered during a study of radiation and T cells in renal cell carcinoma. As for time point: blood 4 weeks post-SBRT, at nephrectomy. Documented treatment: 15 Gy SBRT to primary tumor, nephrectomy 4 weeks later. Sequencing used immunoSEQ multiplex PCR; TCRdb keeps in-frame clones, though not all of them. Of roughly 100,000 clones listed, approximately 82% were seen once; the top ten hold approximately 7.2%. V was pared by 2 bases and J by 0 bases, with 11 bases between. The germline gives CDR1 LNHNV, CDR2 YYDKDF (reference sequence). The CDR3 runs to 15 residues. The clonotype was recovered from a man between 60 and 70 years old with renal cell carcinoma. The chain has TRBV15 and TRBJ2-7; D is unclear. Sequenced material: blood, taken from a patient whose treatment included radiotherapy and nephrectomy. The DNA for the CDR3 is TGTGCCACCAGCAGACTTGCCAGGTCCTCCTACGAGCAGTACTTC. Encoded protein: CATSRLARSSYEQYF.